In this sample, the clone carrying this TCR beta chain turned up a few times. This entry belongs to a study of cytomegalovirus exposure and HLA in healthy donors. In the PCR, 60 Vbeta and 13 Jbeta primers were used. The table came from immunoSEQ multiplex PCR; TCRdb's copy has only in-frame clones and leaves some out. The table includes 65,000 to 90,000 clones, roughly 70% detected once. Sequenced input: PBMCs. This TCR came from a man between 65 and 85 years old in good health and CMV-seronegative.

The CDR3 bases are TGTGCCAGCAGTTCGCGCAGGGGAGTAGGTGAAGCTTTCTTT. Protein: CASSSRRGVGEAFF. This chain links TRBV6-5 with TRBJ1-1; D is possibly TRBD1 (6 bases). CDR3 length equals 14 residues. The V end was cut by 4 bases, the J end by 7 bases, with 16 bases between. Germline CDR1 MNHEY, CDR2 SVGAGI.